This T cell receptor (beta chain) was profiled in a study of T cell repertoires in cytomegalovirus infection. About this clonotype: Its antigen is not known. The junction and the germline gene differ at one end; a read error may be behind it.

Each CDR3 protein is one row after TCRdb ran MiXCR on the reads. The data hold 310,000 or so distinct CDR3 sequences, with around a quarter observed a single time. The CDR3 is made up of 15 amino acids. Germline V gene sequence: CDR1 MGHRA, CDR2 YSYEKL. The V and J genes are TRBV4-1 and TRBJ1-4, with 9 bases lining up with TRBD1. The sequences come from cultured PBMCs, collected from culture after CMV antigen stimulation. The sequence was obtained from a human donor in good health (CMV status not recorded). Some clones in this sample may be carry-over from other donors' samples. The CDR3 protein is CASGRDRATNEKLFF. The CDR3 nucleotides read TGCGCCAGCGGCCGGGACAGGGCAACGAATGAAAAACTGTTTTTT.